This T cell receptor (beta chain) appears in the sequencing data of a study of cytomegalovirus exposure and HLA in healthy donors. Primers for the PCR totalled 60 Vbeta and 13 Jbeta. The protocol was immunoSEQ multiplex PCR, while the TCRdb copy is restricted to in-frame clones and leaves out a portion. The data contain around 170,000 clones, approximately 84% of them seen just once; the ten biggest clones take up around 7%. J gave up 4 bases and V 2 bases, and 6 bases lay outside the gene matches. CDR1 and CDR2 from the germline V gene are LGHNA and YSLEER. CDR3 length equals 15 residues. The chain recombines TRBV4-3 with TRBJ1-2; 8 bases line up with TRBD1. Sequenced input: PBMCs. This receptor was identified in a woman aged 40 to 55 in good health and CMV-seropositive. The CDR3 is CASSQMQGASYGYTF. The DNA for the CDR3 is TGCGCCAGCAGCCAAATGCAGGGGGCTAGCTATGGCTACACCTTC.